This TCR beta chain came from a study of response to subunit inactivated influenza vaccine. In TCRdb, the RT-PCR reads were re-called with MiXCR into one record per CDR3 protein. The data contain about 780,000 distinct CDR3 sequences, roughly 20% of them singletons. As for this clonotype: Its antigen is not known.

Findings and limits, study-wide: It was suggested by the authors that few new T cells are recruited by each seasonal influenza vaccination.

CDR3 length equals 16 residues. V lost 3 bases to trimming and J lost 5 bases, with 19 bases between them. CDR1 is GTSNPN, CDR2 SVGIG, per germline (reference sequence). Sequencing used PBMCs from blood, obtained 5 days after vaccination. The V call is TRBV30, the J call TRBJ1-4; D possibly corresponds to TRBD1 (6 bases). This clonotype was obtained from a man aged 45 to 65 who received an inactivated influenza vaccine. This CDR3 is CAWRPKGGLRNEKLFF. In DNA form, the CDR3 reads TGTGCCTGGAGACCTAAAGGGGGTCTTAGGAATGAAAAACTGTTTTTT.